Listed here are 8 T cell receptor beta chains from one sample, sequenced in a study of blood T cell repertoires in COVID-19. Sequencing used immunoSEQ multiplex PCR; TCRdb keeps in-frame clones, though not all of them. Of 200,000 or so clones in the sample, 86% were seen once. Sample: PBMCs or T cells enriched from blood (not recorded which). These receptors all come from a middle-aged woman with acute COVID-19.

The J gene is TRBJ2-7, the V gene TRBV7-9; 8 bases fit TRBD1. The CDR3 has 16 amino acids. Germline V gene data show CDR1 as SEHNR and CDR2 as FQNEAQ (reference sequence). V gave up 0 bases and J gave up 2 bases; unmatched junction bases: 6. The CDR3 nucleotides are TGTGCCAGCAGCTTAGCCCAGGGGGCGTCCGCCTACGAGCAGTACGTC. Translated, it gives CASSLAQGASAYEQYV.

The chain carries TRBV7-8 and TRBJ1-2; 10 bases map to TRBD1. Germline V gene lookup returns CDR1 SGHVS and CDR2 FQNEAQ. The CDR3 length is 13 residues. Trimming took 5 bases from V and 6 from J; bases not matched to a gene: 3. In DNA, the CDR3 is TGTGCCAGCAGCGAGGGACAGGGGAATGGCTACACCTTC. Protein sequence: CASSEGQGNGYTF.

CDR3 DNA: TGTGCCAGTAGTATAGCCGGGTCTATCGATTATGGCTACACCTTC. It encodes CASSIAGSIDYGYTF. The genes are TRBV19 and TRBJ1-2, with D unresolved. The CDR3 covers 15 residues. Germline V gene data show CDR1 as LNHDA and CDR2 as SQIVND (reference sequence). The V gene lost 1 base and the J gene lost 5 bases, with 14 bases spanning the gap.

The chain joins TRBV6-5 to TRBJ1-1; a possible D gene is TRBD1 (5 bases). There are 15 residues in the CDR3. With 7 bases removed from V and 0 bases from J, the gap between germline ends came to 15 bases. Germline loops: CDR1 MNHEY, CDR2 SVGAGI. The CDR3 loop reads CASNGGMVMNTEAFF. The CDR3 DNA reads as TGTGCCAGCAATGGGGGGATGGTGATGAACACTGAAGCTTTCTTT.

J is TRBJ1-2 and V is TRBV9, with D maybe TRBD1 (5 bases). This CDR3 has 14 amino acids. Germline values: CDR1 SGDLS, CDR2 YYNGEE. V gave up 0 bases and J gave up 2 bases, with 8 bases separating them. The CDR3 is CASSVGDSNYGYTF. Written as DNA, the CDR3 is TGTGCCAGCAGCGTAGGGGACTCCAACTATGGCTACACCTTC.

The V gene is TRBV18, the J gene TRBJ2-3; possible D gene TRBD1, 5 bases. CDR1 and CDR2 (germline): KGHSH, LQKENI. Deletions cut 3 bases from V and 2 bases from J, with 21 bases between. The CDR3 is made up of 18 amino acids. The CDR3 loop reads CASSPVERTRTSTDTQYF. Here the CDR3 DNA reads TGTGCCAGCTCACCCGTAGAACGGACACGTACATCCACAGATACGCAGTATTTT. The full variable domain, in which reference TRBV18 and TRBJ2-3 provide the parts outside the CDR3, is NAGVMQNPRHLVRRRGQEARLRCSPMKGHSHVYWYRQLPEEGLKFMVYLQKENIIDESGMPKERFSAEFPKEGPSILRIQQVVRGDSAAYFCASSPVERTRTSTDTQYFGPGTRLTVL.

This clone was detected only once. The chain is built from TRBV24-1 and TRBJ1-2; 10 nucleotides agree with TRBD1. This CDR3 is 15 amino acids long. The ends lost 2 bases at V and 5 bases at J; junction bases unmatched: 4. Germline-derived CDR1 and CDR2 are KGHDR and SFDVKD. In nucleotides, the CDR3 is TGTGCCACCAGTGATTCGCGACAGGGGGCTTATGGCTACACCTTC. This codes for CATSDSRQGAYGYTF.

The chain employs TRBV13 and TRBJ1-2; 9 bases align to TRBD1. CDR3 length equals 16 residues. Unmatched junction bases numbered 11, after V lost 1 base and J lost 8 bases. Germline V gene lookup returns CDR1 PRHDT and CDR2 FYEKMQ (reference sequence). Here the CDR3 DNA reads TGTGCCAGCAGCTTAGAGTACGGGACAGGGAATGACGGCTACACCTTC. It codes for CASSLEYGTGNDGYTF.